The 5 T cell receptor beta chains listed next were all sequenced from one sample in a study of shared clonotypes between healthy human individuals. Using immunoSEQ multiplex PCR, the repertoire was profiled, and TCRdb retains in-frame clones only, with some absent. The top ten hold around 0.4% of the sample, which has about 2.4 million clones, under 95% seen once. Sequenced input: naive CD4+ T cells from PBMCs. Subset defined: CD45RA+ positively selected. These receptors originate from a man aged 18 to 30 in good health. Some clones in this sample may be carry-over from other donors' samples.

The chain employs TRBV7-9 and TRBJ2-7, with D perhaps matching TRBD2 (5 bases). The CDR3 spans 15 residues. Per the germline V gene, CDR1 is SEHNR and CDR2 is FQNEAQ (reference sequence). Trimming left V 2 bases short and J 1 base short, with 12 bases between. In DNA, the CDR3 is TGTGCCAGCAGCTTATCGTCGGGCGGGTCCTACGAGCAGTACTTC. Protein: CASSLSSGGSYEQYF.

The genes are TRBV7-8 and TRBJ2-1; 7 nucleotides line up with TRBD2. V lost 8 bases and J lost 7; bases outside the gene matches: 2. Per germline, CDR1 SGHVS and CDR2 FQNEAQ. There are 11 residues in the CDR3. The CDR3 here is CASGRENEQFF. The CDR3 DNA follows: TGTGCCAGCGGGAGGGAAAATGAGCAGTTCTTC.

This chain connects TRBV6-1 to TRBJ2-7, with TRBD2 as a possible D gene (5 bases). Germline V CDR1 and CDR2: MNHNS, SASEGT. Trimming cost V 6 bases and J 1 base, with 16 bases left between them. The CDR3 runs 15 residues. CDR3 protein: CASSGYGRTSYEQYF. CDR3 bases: TGTGCCAGCAGCGGTTACGGACGGACTTCCTACGAGCAGTACTTC.

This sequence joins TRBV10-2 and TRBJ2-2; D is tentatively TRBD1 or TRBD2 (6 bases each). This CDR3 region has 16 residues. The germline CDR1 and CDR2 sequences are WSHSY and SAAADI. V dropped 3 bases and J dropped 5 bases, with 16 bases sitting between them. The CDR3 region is CASSESYRRGTGELFF. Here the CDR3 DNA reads TGCGCCAGCAGTGAAAGTTACAGGAGGGGGACCGGGGAGCTGTTTTTT.

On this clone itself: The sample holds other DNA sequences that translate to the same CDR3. The CDR3 DNA is TGTGCCAGCAGCCTGCAGGGTTCTCGGGAAAAACTGTTTTTT. It translates to CASSLQGSREKLFF. The chain links TRBV5-4 to TRBJ1-4; D is possibly TRBD1 (5 bases). This CDR3 is 14 amino acids long. CDR1 is SGHNT and CDR2 is YYREEE in the germline V gene (reference sequence). Trimming left V 4 bases short and J 8 bases short, with 15 bases between.